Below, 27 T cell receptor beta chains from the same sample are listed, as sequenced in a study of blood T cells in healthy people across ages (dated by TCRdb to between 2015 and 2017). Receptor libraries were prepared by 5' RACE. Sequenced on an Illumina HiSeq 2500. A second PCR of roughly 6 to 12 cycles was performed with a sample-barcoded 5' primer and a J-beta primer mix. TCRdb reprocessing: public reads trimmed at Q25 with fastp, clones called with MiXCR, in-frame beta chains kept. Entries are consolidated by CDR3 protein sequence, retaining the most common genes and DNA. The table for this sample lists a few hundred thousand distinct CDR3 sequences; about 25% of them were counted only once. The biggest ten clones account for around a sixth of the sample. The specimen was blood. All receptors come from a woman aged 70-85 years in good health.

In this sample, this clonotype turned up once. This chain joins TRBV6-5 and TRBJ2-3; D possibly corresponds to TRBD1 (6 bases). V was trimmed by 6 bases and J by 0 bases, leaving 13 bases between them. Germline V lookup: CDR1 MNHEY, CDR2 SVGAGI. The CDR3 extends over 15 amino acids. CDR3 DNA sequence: TGTGCCAGCAGCCCGGACAGATCTAGCACAGATACGCAGTATTTT. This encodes CASSPDRSSTDTQYF.

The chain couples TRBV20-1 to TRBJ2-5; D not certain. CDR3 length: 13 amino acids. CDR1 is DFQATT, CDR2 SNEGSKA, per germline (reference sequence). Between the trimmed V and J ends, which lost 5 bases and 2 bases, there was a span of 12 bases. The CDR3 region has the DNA TGCAGTGCTCCTAGACCGCCGCAAGAGACCCAGTACTTC. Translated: CSAPRPPQETQYF.

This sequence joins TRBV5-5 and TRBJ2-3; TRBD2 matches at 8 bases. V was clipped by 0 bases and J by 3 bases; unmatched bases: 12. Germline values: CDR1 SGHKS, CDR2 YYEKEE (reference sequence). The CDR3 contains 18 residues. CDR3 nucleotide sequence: TGTGCCAGCAGCTTGGGGCACCCGGGGGGGGCGCGAACAGATACGCAGTATTTT. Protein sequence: CASSLGHPGGARTDTQYF.

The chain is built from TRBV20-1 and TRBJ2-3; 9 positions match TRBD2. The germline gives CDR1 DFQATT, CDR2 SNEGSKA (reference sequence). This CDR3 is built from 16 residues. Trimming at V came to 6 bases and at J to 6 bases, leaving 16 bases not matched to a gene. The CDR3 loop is CSANDPLAGGVDTQYF. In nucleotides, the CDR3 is TGCAGTGCCAACGACCCACTAGCGGGTGGGGTGGATACGCAGTATTTT.

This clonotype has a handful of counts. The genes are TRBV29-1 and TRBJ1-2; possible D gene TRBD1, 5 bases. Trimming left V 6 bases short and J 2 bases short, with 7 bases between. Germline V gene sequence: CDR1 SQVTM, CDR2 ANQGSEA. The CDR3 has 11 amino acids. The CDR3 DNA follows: TGCAGCGTAAGACAGAACTATGGCTACACCTTC. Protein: CSVRQNYGYTF. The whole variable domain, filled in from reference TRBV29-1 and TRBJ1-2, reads SAVISQKPSRDICQRGTSLTIQCQVDSQVTMMFWYRQQPGQSLTLIATANQGSEATYESGFVIDKFPISRPNLTFSTLTVSNMSPEDSSIYLCSVRQNYGYTFGSGTRLTVV.

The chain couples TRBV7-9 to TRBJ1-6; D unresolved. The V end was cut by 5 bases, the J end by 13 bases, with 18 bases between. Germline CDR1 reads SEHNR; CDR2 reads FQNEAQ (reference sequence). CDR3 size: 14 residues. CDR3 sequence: CASSPDRGTAPLHF. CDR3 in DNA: TGTGCCAGCAGCCCGGATCGGGGAACAGCCCCCCTCCACTTT.

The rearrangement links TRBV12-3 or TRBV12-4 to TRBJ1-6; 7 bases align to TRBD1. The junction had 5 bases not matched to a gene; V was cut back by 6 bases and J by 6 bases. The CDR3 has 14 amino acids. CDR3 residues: CASRTTGINSPLHF. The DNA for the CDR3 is TGTGCCAGCAGGACGACAGGGATTAATTCACCCCTCCACTTT.

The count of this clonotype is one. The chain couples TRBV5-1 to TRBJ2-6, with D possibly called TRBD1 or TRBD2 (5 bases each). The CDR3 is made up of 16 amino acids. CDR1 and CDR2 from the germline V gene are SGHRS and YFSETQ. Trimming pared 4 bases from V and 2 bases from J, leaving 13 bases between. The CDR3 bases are TGCGCCAGCAGCCACCCTCGAGGGGCTGGGGCCAACGTCCTGACTTTC. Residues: CASSHPRGAGANVLTF.

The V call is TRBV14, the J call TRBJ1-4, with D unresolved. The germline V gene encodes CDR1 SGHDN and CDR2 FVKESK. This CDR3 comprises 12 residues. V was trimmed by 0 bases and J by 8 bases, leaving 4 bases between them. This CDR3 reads CASSQDGEKLFF. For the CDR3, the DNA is TGTGCCAGCAGCCAAGACGGAGAAAAACTGTTTTTT.

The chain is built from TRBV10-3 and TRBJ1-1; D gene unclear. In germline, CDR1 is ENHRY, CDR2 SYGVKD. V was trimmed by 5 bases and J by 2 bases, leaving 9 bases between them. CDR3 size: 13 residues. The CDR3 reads CAISMGVNTEAFF. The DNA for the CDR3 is TGTGCCATCAGTATGGGAGTCAACACTGAAGCTTTCTTT.

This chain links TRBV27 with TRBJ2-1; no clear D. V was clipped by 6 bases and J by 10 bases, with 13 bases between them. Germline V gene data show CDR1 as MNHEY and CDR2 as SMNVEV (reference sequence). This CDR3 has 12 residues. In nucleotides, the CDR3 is TGTGCCAGCAGGATATCGCGAGAGGAGCAGTTCTTC. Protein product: CASRISREEQFF.

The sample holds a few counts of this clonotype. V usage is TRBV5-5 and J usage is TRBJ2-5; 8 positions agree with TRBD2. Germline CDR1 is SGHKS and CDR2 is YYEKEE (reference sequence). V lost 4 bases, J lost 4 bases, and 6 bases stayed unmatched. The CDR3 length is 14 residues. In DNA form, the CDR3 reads TGTGCCAGCAGCACTTACGGGGGGGGAGAGACCCAGTACTTC. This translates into CASSTYGGGETQYF.

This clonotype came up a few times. The CDR3, as DNA: TGCAGCGTTGAGGGGAGGCAGAACACTGAAGCTTTCTTT. This gives the protein CSVEGRQNTEAFF. The chain has TRBV29-1 and TRBJ1-1; D is unclear. This CDR3 contains 13 residues. V lost 3 bases to trimming and J lost 1 base, with 9 bases between them. The germline gives CDR1 SQVTM, CDR2 ANQGSEA.

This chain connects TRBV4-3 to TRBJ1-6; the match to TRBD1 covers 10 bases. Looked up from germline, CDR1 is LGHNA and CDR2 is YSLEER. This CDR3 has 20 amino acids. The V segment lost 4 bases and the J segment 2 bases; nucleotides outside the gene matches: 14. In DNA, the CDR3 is TGCGCCAGCAGCCGAAATCCCCCCGGGACAGGGGACCCCTATAATTCACCCCTCCACTTT. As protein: CASSRNPPGTGDPYNSPLHF.

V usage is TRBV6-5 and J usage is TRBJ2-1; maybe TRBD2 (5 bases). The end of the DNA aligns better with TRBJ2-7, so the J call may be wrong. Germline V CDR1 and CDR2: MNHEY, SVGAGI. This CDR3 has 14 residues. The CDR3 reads CASQLGVTGYEQYF. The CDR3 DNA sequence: TGTGCCAGCCAACTGGGAGTTACGGGCTACGAGCAGTACTTC.

This CDR3 reads CATSRRNRAEETQYF. The CDR3 DNA is TGTGCCACCAGCCGACGAAACAGGGCAGAAGAGACCCAGTACTTC. V usage is TRBV15 and J usage is TRBJ2-5, with a weak D call TRBD1 (6 bases). This CDR3 comprises 15 residues. V lost 5 bases and J lost 3, with 16 bases in between. Germline CDR1 reads LNHNV; CDR2 reads YYDKDF (reference sequence).

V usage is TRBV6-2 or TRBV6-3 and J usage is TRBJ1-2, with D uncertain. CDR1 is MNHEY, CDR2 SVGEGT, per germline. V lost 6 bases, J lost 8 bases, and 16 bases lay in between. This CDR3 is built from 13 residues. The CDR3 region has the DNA TGTGCCAGCAGGATCTACCAGACGCAGGGCTACACCTTC. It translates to CASRIYQTQGYTF.

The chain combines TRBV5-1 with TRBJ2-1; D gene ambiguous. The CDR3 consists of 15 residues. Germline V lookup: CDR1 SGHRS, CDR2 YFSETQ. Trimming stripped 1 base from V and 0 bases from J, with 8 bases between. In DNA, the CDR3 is TGCGCCAGCAGCTTGTCAGGTAGCTCCTACAATGAGCAGTTCTTC. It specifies CASSLSGSSYNEQFF. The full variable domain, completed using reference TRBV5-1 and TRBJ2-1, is KAGVTQTPRYLIKTRGQQVTLSCSPISGHRSVSWYQQTPGQGLQFLFEYFSETQRNKGNFPGRFSGRQFSNSRSEMNVSTLELGDSALYLCASSLSGSSYNEQFFGPGTRLTVL.

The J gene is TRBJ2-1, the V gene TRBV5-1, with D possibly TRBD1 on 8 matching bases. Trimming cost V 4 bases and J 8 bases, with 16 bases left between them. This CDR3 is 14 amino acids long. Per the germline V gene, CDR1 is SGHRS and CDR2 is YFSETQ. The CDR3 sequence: CASSVRQGRDEQFF. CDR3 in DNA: TGCGCCAGCAGCGTCCGACAGGGGAGGGATGAGCAGTTCTTC.

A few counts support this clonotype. Here the CDR3 reads CASSLLGLGNEKLFF. CDR3 DNA sequence: TGTGCCAGCAGCCTCCTCGGGCTGGGTAATGAAAAACTGTTTTTT. V gene TRBV7-6 combines with J gene TRBJ1-4; D gene unclear. Germline CDR1 SGHVS, CDR2 FNYEAQ. Trimming removed 5 bases from V and 4 bases from J, with 14 bases in between. CDR3 length: 15 amino acids.

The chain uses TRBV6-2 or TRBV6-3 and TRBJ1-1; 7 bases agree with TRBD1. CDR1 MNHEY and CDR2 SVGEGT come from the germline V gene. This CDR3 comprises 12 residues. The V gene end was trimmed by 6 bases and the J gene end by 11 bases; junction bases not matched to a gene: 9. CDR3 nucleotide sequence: TGTGCCAGCAGCCGAGGGGGCGCGGCGGCTTTCTTT. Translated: CASSRGGAAAFF.

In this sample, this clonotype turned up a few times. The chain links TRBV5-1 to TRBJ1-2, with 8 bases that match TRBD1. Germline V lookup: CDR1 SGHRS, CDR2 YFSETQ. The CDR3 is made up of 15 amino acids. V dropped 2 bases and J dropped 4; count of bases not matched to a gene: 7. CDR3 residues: CASSLTGQEVYGYTF. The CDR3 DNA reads TGCGCCAGCAGCTTAACGGGACAGGAAGTCTATGGCTACACCTTC.

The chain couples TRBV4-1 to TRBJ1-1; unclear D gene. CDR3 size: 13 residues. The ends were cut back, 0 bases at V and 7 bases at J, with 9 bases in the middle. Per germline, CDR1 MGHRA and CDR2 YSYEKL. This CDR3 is CASSQDNGFEAFF. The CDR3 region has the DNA TGCGCCAGCAGCCAAGATAATGGGTTTGAAGCTTTCTTT.

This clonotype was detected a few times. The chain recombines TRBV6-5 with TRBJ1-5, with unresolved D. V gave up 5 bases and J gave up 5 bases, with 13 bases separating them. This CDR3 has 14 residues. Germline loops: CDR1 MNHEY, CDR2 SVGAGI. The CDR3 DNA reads TGTGCCAGCAGTAAGGCAGCAAGTCATCAGCCCCAGCATTTT. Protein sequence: CASSKAASHQPQHF.

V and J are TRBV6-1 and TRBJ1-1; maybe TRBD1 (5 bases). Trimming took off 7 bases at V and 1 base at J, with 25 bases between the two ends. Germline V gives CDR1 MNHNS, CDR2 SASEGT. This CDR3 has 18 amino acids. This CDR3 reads CASTRLIRQPRANTEAFF. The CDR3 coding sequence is TGTGCCAGCACCCGACTTATCCGACAGCCCCGAGCGAACACTGAAGCTTTCTTT.

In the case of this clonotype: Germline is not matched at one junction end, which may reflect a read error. CDR3 amino acids: CACSFRTSPSYEQYF. As DNA, the CDR3 is TGTGCCTGCAGCTTTCGAACTAGCCCCTCCTACGAGCAGTACTTC. The chain employs TRBV7-2 and TRBJ2-5, with D maybe TRBD2 (6 bases). The better agreement between TRBJ2-7 and the DNA end casts doubt on the J call. Germline CDR1 SGHTA, CDR2 FQGNSA. The CDR3 has 15 amino acids.

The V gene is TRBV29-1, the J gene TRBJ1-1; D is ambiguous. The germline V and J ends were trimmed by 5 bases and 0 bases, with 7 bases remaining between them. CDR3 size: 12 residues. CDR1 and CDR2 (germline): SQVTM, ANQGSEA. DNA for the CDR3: TGCAGCGTTAAGGACCTGAACACTGAAGCTTTCTTT. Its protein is CSVKDLNTEAFF. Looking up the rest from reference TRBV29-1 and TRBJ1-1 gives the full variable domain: SAVISQKPSRDICQRGTSLTIQCQVDSQVTMMFWYRQQPGQSLTLIATANQGSEATYESGFVIDKFPISRPNLTFSTLTVSNMSPEDSSIYLCSVKDLNTEAFFGQGTRLTVV.